A single sample gave rise to the 8 T cell receptor beta chains below, sequenced in a study of CD4 T cells in relation to SARS-CoV-2 and coronaviruses (dated by TCRdb to the early 2020s). These receptors have no identified antigens. The library was built by means of the immunoSEQ multiplex PCR assay. TCRdb re-hosts the immuneACCESS table, in-frame sequences only. Its copies lack some clones; in the studies checked, an unresolved V gene accounts for under half of them, and the cause for the rest is not known. This sample lists about 41,000 clones; 75% to 90% were detected once. 1% to 1.5% of the sample is taken by the ten largest. Sequenced input: naive CD4+ T cells from PBMCs, cultured in vitro. The cell subset or site label for this specimen denotes: naive CD4+ T cells isolated by negative enrichment. These receptors were obtained from an adult with COVID-19.

This clone was seen just once. The chain recombines TRBV2 with TRBJ1-5; D is uncertain. The V end was cut by 4 bases, the J end by 0 bases, with 10 bases between. The CDR3 extends over 15 amino acids. The germline CDR1 and CDR2 sequences are SNHLY and FYNNEI. The CDR3 is CASSGSRNSNQPQHF. In DNA form, the CDR3 reads TGTGCCAGCAGTGGATCCCGTAATAGCAATCAGCCCCAGCATTTT.

V and J are TRBV25-1 and TRBJ1-2; no definite D call. The CDR3 covers 16 residues. V lost 5 bases and J 8 bases, leaving 24 bases between the germline ends. Germline CDR1 and CDR2: MGHDK and SYGVNS. The CDR3 DNA follows: TGTGCCAGCAGTTCCTTCCGAGGTCCCAAAAGGGAGGGCTACACCTTC. Amino acid sequence: CASSSFRGPKREGYTF.

This clone was seen a single time. This chain connects TRBV18 to TRBJ2-2; the D gene is possibly TRBD2 (6 bases). Germline V gene data show CDR1 as KGHSH and CDR2 as LQKENI. The CDR3 consists of 14 residues. V was clipped by 6 bases and J by 1 base, with 9 bases between them. CDR3 amino acids: CASSRELNTGELFF. The CDR3 coding sequence is TGTGCCAGCTCTCGGGAGTTGAACACCGGGGAGCTGTTTTTT. The full variable domain, with the rest looked up from reference TRBV18 and TRBJ2-2, is NAGVMQNPRHLVRRRGQEARLRCSPMKGHSHVYWYRQLPEEGLKFMVYLQKENIIDESGMPKERFSAEFPKEGPSILRIQQVVRGDSAAYFCASSRELNTGELFFGEGSRLTVL.

This chain links TRBV10-3 with TRBJ2-6; 7 bases align to TRBD1. Looked up from germline, CDR1 is ENHRY and CDR2 is SYGVKD. The CDR3 is 18 residues long. V shed 4 bases, J shed 0 bases, and the junction held 9 bases outside the gene matches. The CDR3 DNA reads as TGTGCCATCAGTGGACCACCGGGACAGAACTCTGGGGCCAACGTCCTGACTTTC. Translating gives CAISGPPGQNSGANVLTF.

This chain uses TRBV18 with TRBJ2-1; TRBD1 matches at 8 bases. V gave up 0 bases and J gave up 14 bases; unmatched junction bases: 12. The CDR3 is made up of 15 amino acids. The germline gives CDR1 KGHSH, CDR2 LQKENI. This CDR3 reads CASSPPNKRQGAEFF. The CDR3 bases are TGTGCCAGCTCACCACCAAACAAACGGCAGGGGGCTGAGTTCTTC.

The chain joins TRBV19 to TRBJ2-2; 7 bases fit TRBD1. Germline trimming cut 6 bases from V and 1 base from J; bases unmatched to any gene: 5. Germline lookup yields CDR1 LNHDA and CDR2 SQIVND (reference sequence). The CDR3 is 15 amino acids. CDR3 DNA: TGTGCCAGTAGCAGAAGGACAGGGAACACCGGGGAGCTGTTTTTT. Residues: CASSRRTGNTGELFF.

The gene calls are TRBV14 and TRBJ2-2; D is unclear. V was trimmed by 4 bases and J by 6 bases, leaving 12 bases between them. CDR3 length: 14 residues. Germline V CDR1 and CDR2: SGHDN, FVKESK. This CDR3 is CASSPIRTSGELFF. CDR3 in DNA: TGTGCCAGCAGCCCTATTCGAACGTCCGGGGAGCTGTTTTTT.

The chain carries TRBV13 and TRBJ2-2; TRBD1 agrees at 8 bases. The CDR3 length is 17 residues. Germline V gene sequence: CDR1 PRHDT, CDR2 FYEKMQ (reference sequence). The junction had 7 bases not matched to a gene; V was cut back by 1 base and J by 3 bases. This chain's CDR3 is CASSLAGDRFDTGELFF. In DNA form, the CDR3 reads TGTGCCAGCAGCTTAGCGGGGGACAGGTTCGACACCGGGGAGCTGTTTTTT.